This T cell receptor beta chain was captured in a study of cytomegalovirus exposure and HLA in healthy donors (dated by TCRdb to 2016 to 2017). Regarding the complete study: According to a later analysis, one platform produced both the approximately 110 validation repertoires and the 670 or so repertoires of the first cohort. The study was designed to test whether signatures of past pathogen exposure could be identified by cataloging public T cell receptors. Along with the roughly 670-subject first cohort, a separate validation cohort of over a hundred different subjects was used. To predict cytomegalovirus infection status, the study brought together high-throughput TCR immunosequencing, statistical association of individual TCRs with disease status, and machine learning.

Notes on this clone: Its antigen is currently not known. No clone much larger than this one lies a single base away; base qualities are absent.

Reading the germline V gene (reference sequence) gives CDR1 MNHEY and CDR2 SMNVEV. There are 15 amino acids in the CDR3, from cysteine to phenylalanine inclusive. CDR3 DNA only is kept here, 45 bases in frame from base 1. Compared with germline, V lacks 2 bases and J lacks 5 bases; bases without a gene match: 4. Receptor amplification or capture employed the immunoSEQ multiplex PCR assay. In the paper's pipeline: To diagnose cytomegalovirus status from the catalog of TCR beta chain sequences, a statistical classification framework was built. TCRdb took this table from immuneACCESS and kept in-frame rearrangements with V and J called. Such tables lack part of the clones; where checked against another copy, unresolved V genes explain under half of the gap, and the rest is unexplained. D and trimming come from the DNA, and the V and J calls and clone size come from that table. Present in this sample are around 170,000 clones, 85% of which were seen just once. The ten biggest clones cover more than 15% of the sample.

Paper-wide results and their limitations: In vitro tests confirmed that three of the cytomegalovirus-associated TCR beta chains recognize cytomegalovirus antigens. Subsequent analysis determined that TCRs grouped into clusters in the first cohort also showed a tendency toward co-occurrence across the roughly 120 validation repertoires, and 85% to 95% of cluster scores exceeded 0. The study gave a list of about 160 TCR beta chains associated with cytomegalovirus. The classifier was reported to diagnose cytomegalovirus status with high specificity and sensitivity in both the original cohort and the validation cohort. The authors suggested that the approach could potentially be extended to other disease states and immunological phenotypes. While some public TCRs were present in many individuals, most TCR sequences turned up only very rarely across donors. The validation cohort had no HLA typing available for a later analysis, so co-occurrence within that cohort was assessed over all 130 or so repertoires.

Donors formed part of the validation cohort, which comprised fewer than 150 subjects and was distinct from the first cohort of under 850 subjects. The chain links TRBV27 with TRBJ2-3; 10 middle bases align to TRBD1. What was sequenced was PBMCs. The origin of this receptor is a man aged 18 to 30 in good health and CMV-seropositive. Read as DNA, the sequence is TGTGCCAGCAGTTTAATGGGACAGGGGCAAGATACGCAGTATTTT. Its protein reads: CASSLMGQGQDTQYF.